These T cell receptor beta chains were read from a single sample in a study of cytomegalovirus exposure and HLA in healthy donors. Method: immunoSEQ multiplex PCR; TCRdb's copy keeps in-frame clones and lacks some. The sample has about 130,000 clones, over 15% seen once. Sequences were obtained from PBMCs. The receptors were sampled from a female donor in good health and CMV-seropositive. CDR3s include the opening cysteine and the closing phenylalanine or tryptophan. A D gene is named only where the DNA matches it firmly. The size field is filled for only some rows; it gives once, few, many or a size class.

j_gene	d_gene	abundance	v_gene	CDR3aa	CDR3nt
TRBJ1-1	NA	NA	TRBV29-1	CSGRGGGPTNTEAFF	TGCAGCGGTCGTGGGGGGGGTCCTACGAACACTGAAGCTTTCTTT
TRBJ2-1	TRBD2	NA	TRBV29-1	CSVDAGGYNEQFF	TGCAGCGTTGACGCGGGAGGATACAATGAGCAGTTCTTC
TRBJ1-2	NA	NA	TRBV14	CASSQEGFEQSYTF	TGTGCCAGCAGCCAAGAAGGTTTTGAACAGTCCTACACCTTC
TRBJ2-3	NA	few	TRBV30	CAWSDLASSTDTQYF	TGTGCCTGGAGTGACCTAGCGTCTAGCACAGATACGCAGTATTTT
TRBJ2-5	NA	few	TRBV7-6	CASSLAGRETQYF	TGTGCCAGCAGCTTAGCGGGCCGGGAGACCCAGTACTTC
TRBJ1-5	NA	few	TRBV15	CATSRDSAGRGPNQPQHF	TGTGCCACCAGCAGAGATTCGGCGGGGAGGGGACCAAATCAGCCCCAGCATTTT
TRBJ2-5	NA	few	TRBV27	CASALAAGGETQYF	TGTGCCAGTGCCTTAGCTGCTGGGGGCGAGACCCAGTACTTC
TRBJ2-6	NA	many	TRBV6-1	CASSAGAAGANVLTF	TGTGCCAGCAGTGCAGGGGCGGCTGGGGCCAACGTCCTGACTTTC
TRBJ1-2	TRBD1	few	TRBV9	CASSAQTGLAYGYTF	TGTGCCAGCAGCGCCCAGACAGGGCTCGCCTATGGCTACACCTTC
TRBJ2-7	TRBD1	few	TRBV18	CASSSRTGSHEQYF	TGTGCCAGCTCATCTCGGACAGGGTCCCACGAGCAGTACTTC
TRBJ1-2	TRBD1	few	TRBV11-2	CASRPPGDRRSGYTF	TGTGCCAGCAGACCCCCCGGGGACAGGCGGAGTGGCTACACCTTC
TRBJ2-7	NA	few	TRBV4-3	CASSQVRGTSYEQYF	TGCGCCAGCAGCCAAGTACGCGGGACCTCCTACGAGCAGTACTTC